This entry lists 17 T cell receptor beta chains sequenced from one sample in a study of blood T cell repertoires in COVID-19. Assay used: immunoSEQ multiplex PCR; TCRdb lists only in-frame clones, some missing. Found here are 110,000 or so clones, 70% to 90% of them singletons; the top ten hold about 4.5%. The sequenced sample was peripheral blood. These TCRs come from a woman in her fifties or sixties with acute or convalescent COVID-19.

The table lists this clone with a few counts. The J gene is TRBJ1-5, the V gene TRBV27, with unresolved D. The CDR3 is 14 amino acids. Germline V lookup: CDR1 MNHEY, CDR2 SMNVEV (reference sequence). The ends were cut back, 2 bases at V and 4 bases at J, with 9 bases in the middle. CDR3 in DNA: TGTGCCAGCAGTTTACTCGGAGGAAATCAGCCCCAGCATTTT. Its translation is CASSLLGGNQPQHF.

The chain recombines TRBV6-2 or TRBV6-3 with TRBJ2-1; 13 bases are shared with TRBD2. Germline-derived CDR1 and CDR2 are MNHEY and SVGEGT. Trimming took 4 bases from V and 9 from J; bases not matched to a gene: 9. This CDR3 is built from 16 residues. In nucleotides, the CDR3 is TGTGCCAGCAGTTTCAGACTAGCGGGAGGTCGTGGTGAGCAGTTCTTC. The encoded protein is CASSFRLAGGRGEQFF.

The CDR3 sequence is CSVEGGGYGTEAFF. The CDR3 region has the DNA TGCAGCGTTGAGGGAGGAGGGTACGGGACTGAAGCTTTCTTT. This chain joins TRBV29-1 and TRBJ1-1, with D uncertain. The CDR3 spans 14 residues. The ends were cut back, 3 bases at V and 5 bases at J, with 16 bases in the middle. Germline CDR1 SQVTM, CDR2 ANQGSEA.

This chain connects TRBV18 to TRBJ1-6; TRBD1 agrees at 8 bases. Trimming took 2 bases from V and 6 from J; bases not matched to a gene: 9. The CDR3 sequence is 17 residues long. Germline CDR1 reads KGHSH; CDR2 reads LQKENI. CDR3 loop: CASSPTDRGVRNSPLHF. CDR3 nucleotide sequence: TGTGCCAGCTCACCAACCGACAGGGGAGTCCGTAATTCACCCCTCCACTTT.

The genes are TRBV4-1 and TRBJ1-5; the D gene is possibly TRBD1 (6 bases). The germline V and J ends were trimmed by 3 bases and 5 bases, with 14 bases remaining between them. CDR3 length: 15 residues. Per the germline V gene, CDR1 is MGHRA and CDR2 is YSYEKL. CDR3 amino acids: CASSQENGQYQPQHF. Here the CDR3 DNA reads TGCGCCAGCAGCCAGGAAAACGGACAGTATCAGCCCCAGCATTTT.

The chain uses TRBV7-8 and TRBJ1-3; maybe TRBD1 (6 bases). Trimming removed 3 bases at V and 6 bases at J, with 12 bases between. Germline CDR1 reads SGHVS; CDR2 reads FQNEAQ. The CDR3 sequence is 14 residues long. The CDR3 reads CASSFTGPQNTIYF. In DNA, the CDR3 is TGTGCCAGCAGCTTCACAGGGCCTCAAAACACCATATATTTT.

This clone was detected only once. V and J are TRBV4-1 and TRBJ2-1; perhaps TRBD2 as D (5 bases). Germline assignment: CDR1 MGHRA and CDR2 YSYEKL. Trimming cost V 5 bases and J 0 bases, with 5 bases left between them. CDR3 size: 13 residues. CDR3 sequence reads: CASSGSSYNEQFF. DNA of the CDR3: TGCGCCAGCAGCGGGAGCTCCTACAATGAGCAGTTCTTC.

The chain employs TRBV30 and TRBJ1-2, with unresolved D. CDR3 length: 12 residues. Trimming took 2 bases from V and 4 from J, leaving 8 bases between them. Germline loops: CDR1 GTSNPN, CDR2 SVGIG (reference sequence). CDR3 sequence: CAWSSQAYGYTF. As DNA, the CDR3 is TGTGCCTGGAGTAGCCAGGCCTATGGCTACACCTTC.

The chain recombines TRBV5-1 with TRBJ1-6, with 10 positions matching TRBD1. The CDR3 sequence is 13 residues long. CDR1 is SGHRS, CDR2 YFSETQ, per germline. V shed 9 bases, J shed 7 bases, and the junction held 4 bases outside the gene matches. CDR3: CATRTGGNSPLHF. CDR3 DNA sequence: TGCGCCACTCGGACAGGGGGGAATTCACCCCTCCACTTT.

V usage is TRBV13 and J usage is TRBJ2-5, with D possibly matching TRBD2 (5 bases). The CDR3 extends over 13 amino acids. Germline V gives CDR1 PRHDT, CDR2 FYEKMQ (reference sequence). The ends were cut back, 5 bases at V and 3 bases at J, with 10 bases in the middle. The CDR3 spells CASSPERKETQYF. The CDR3 region has the DNA TGTGCCAGCAGCCCGGAGCGGAAAGAGACCCAGTACTTC.

The V and J genes are TRBV9 and TRBJ1-1, with D unclear. V lost 0 bases and J 0 bases, leaving 6 bases between the germline ends. Per the germline V gene, CDR1 is SGDLS and CDR2 is YYNGEE. CDR3 length: 14 amino acids. The CDR3 DNA reads TGTGCCAGCAGCGTAGCTACTCTGAACACTGAAGCTTTCTTT. Translated, it gives CASSVATLNTEAFF. Supplemented by reference TRBV9 and TRBJ1-1, the full variable domain reads DSGVTQTPKHLITATGQRVTLRCSPRSGDLSVYWYQQSLDQGLQFLIQYYNGEERAKGNILERFSAQQFPDLHSELNLSSLELGDSALYFCASSVATLNTEAFFGQGTRLTVV.

The chain carries TRBV28 and TRBJ1-6; 7 bases agree with TRBD1. Trimming removed 6 bases from V and 7 bases from J; junction bases left unmatched: 15. Germline CDR1 reads MDHEN; CDR2 reads SYDVKM. CDR3 length: 17 residues. The CDR3 sequence: CASSRLGWDSSNSPLHF. The DNA for the CDR3 is TGTGCCAGCAGCCGTTTGGGGTGGGACAGTAGCAATTCACCCCTCCACTTT.

This clone was counted a single time. The V gene is TRBV18, the J gene TRBJ2-3, with a possible D match to TRBD2 (5 bases). In germline, CDR1 is KGHSH, CDR2 LQKENI. V was clipped by 3 bases and J by 5 bases, with 15 bases between them. The CDR3 consists of 15 residues. CDR3 nucleotide sequence: TGTGCCAGCTCACCCACCCGTGCGGGTGGAGATACGCAGTATTTT. This translates into CASSPTRAGGDTQYF.

This clone was seen a handful of times. This chain uses TRBV5-6 with TRBJ2-3, with 9 bases fitting TRBD1. The germline V gene has CDR1 SGHDT and CDR2 YYEEEE. This CDR3 has 16 amino acids. The V gene end was trimmed by 2 bases and the J gene end by 4 bases; junction bases not matched to a gene: 8. In nucleotides, the CDR3 is TGTGCCAGCAGCTTTAGGGACAGGGACCTCGCAGATACGCAGTATTTT. Translating it yields CASSFRDRDLADTQYF.

The chain couples TRBV6-6 to TRBJ1-5, with 7 bases matching TRBD1. The CDR3 has 14 amino acids. Per germline, CDR1 MNHNY and CDR2 SVGAGI (reference sequence). V trimming: 6 bases; J trimming: 1 base; junction bases outside the gene matches: 3. This CDR3 is CASSPTGSNQPQHF. The DNA of the CDR3 is TGTGCCAGCAGCCCGACAGGGAGCAATCAGCCCCAGCATTTT.

CDR3 sequence reads: CASSLYQGSGNTEAFF. The CDR3 bases are TGTGCCAGCAGTTTATATCAGGGATCAGGGAACACTGAAGCTTTCTTT. The chain links TRBV27 to TRBJ1-1; TRBD1 might be the D (5 bases). Germline CDR1 is MNHEY and CDR2 is SMNVEV (reference sequence). This CDR3 is built from 16 residues. Trimming cost V 1 base and J 1 base, with 13 bases left between them.

The J gene is TRBJ2-3, the V gene TRBV30; D is ambiguous. The germline V gene has CDR1 GTSNPN and CDR2 SVGIG (reference sequence). V shed 4 bases and J shed 3 bases, with 2 bases lying between them. This CDR3 is built from 10 residues. The CDR3 sequence is CAWITDTQYF. In DNA form, the CDR3 reads TGTGCCTGGATAACAGATACGCAGTATTTT.